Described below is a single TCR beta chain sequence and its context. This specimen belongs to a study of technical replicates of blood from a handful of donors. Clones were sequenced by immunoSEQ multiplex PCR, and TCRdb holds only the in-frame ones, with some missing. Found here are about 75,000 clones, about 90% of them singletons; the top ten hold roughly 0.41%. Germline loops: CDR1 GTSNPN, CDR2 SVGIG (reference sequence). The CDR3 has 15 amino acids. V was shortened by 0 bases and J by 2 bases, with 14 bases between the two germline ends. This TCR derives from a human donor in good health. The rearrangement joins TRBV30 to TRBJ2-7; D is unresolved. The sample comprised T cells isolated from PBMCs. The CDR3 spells CAWSVLSITPYEQYF. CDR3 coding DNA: TGTGCCTGGAGTGTACTATCTATCACGCCCTACGAGCAGTACTTC.